This T cell receptor (beta chain) is drawn from a study of B cell selection in AIRE deficiency. Trimming took off 3 bases at V and 5 bases at J, with 16 bases between the two ends. Germline V gives CDR1 SNHLY, CDR2 FYNNEI. This CDR3 spans 15 amino acids. This table comes from immunoSEQ multiplex PCR, and its TCRdb copy is limited to in-frame clones, with some not included. Among around 18,000 clones, about 92% were seen once, and the ten largest hold 0.89%. Regulatory T cells were sorted as CD4+CD25hiCD127low/negative cells. Unrelated healthy donors provided the controls. The chain employs TRBV2 and TRBJ2-5; perhaps TRBD1 as D (6 bases). The receptor was derived from a human donor in good health. Sequencing used CD4+CD25+ Tregs sorted from PBMCs. The CDR3 nucleotides read TGTGCCAGCAGTGATGGGCAGGGGCGCCGTGAGACCCAGTACTTC. This encodes CASSDGQGRRETQYF.